The present entry profiles one T cell receptor (beta chain) with its context. Its matching antigen is unknown. Measured with immunoSEQ multiplex PCR; TCRdb has only the in-frame clones, and not every one. The sample records around 15,000 clones, just over 70% being singletons. This CDR3 contains 15 residues. Trimming took off 5 bases at V and 0 bases at J, with 14 bases between the two ends. Germline V lookup: CDR1 SQVTM, CDR2 ANQGSEA. The sample originates from a study of T cell repertoires in ileal Crohn's disease. General study results and limits: Clonality above 26.8% at surgery always came with endoscopic recurrence.

The chain links TRBV29-1 to TRBJ2-1; D might be TRBD1 (6 bases). The receptor was isolated from an adult with Crohn's disease. The sample taken for sequencing was ileal tissue. The chain's CDR3 is CSVHFTGSSYNEQFF. CDR3 DNA sequence: TGCAGCGTTCATTTTACAGGGAGCTCCTACAATGAGCAGTTCTTC.